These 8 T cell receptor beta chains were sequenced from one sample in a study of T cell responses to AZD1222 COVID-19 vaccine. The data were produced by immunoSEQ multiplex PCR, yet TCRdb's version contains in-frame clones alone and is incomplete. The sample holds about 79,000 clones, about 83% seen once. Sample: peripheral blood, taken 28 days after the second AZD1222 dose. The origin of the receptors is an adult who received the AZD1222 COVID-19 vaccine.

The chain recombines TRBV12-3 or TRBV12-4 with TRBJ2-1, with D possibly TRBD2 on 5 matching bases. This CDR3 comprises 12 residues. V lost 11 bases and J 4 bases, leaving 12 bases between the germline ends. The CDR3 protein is CASGKAYNEQFF. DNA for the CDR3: TGTGCCTCGGGGAAGGCGTACAATGAGCAGTTCTTC.

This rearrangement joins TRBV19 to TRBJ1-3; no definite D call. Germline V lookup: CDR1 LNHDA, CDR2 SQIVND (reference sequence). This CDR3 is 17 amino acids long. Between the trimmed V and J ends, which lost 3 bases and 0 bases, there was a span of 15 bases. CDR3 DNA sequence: TGTGCCAGTAGTATTACGGCAGCCCGATCCTCTGGAAACACCATATATTTT. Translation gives CASSITAARSSGNTIYF.

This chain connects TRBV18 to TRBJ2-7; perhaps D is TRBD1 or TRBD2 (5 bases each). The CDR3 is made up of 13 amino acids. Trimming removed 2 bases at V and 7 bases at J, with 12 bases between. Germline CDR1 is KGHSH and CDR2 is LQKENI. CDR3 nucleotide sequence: TGTGCCAGCTCACCAGACGGGGCGTGGGAGCAGTACTTC. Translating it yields CASSPDGAWEQYF.

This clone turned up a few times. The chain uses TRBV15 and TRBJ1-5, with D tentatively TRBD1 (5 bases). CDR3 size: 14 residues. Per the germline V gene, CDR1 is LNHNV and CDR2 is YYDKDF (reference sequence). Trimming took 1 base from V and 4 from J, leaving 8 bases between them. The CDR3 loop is CATSRVKGNQPQHF. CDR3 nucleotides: TGTGCCACCAGCAGAGTGAAGGGGAATCAGCCCCAGCATTTT.

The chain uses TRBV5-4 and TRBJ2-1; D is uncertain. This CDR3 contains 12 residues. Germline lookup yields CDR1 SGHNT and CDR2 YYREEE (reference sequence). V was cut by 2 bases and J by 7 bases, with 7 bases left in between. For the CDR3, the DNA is TGTGCCAGCAGCTTCAATGAGAATGAGCAGTTCTTC. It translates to CASSFNENEQFF.

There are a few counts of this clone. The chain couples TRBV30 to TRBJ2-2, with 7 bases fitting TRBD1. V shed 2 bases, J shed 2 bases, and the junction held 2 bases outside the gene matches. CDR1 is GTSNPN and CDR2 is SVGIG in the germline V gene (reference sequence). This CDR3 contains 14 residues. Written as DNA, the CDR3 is TGTGCCTGGAGTAGGGGGCTAAACACCGGGGAGCTGTTTTTT. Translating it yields CAWSRGLNTGELFF.

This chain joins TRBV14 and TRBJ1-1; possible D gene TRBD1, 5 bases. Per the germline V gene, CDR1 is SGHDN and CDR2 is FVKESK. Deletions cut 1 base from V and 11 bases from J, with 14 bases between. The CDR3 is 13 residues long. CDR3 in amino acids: CASSQAGGGLAFF. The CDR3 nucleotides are TGTGCCAGCAGCCAAGCGGGGGGAGGTTTGGCTTTCTTT.

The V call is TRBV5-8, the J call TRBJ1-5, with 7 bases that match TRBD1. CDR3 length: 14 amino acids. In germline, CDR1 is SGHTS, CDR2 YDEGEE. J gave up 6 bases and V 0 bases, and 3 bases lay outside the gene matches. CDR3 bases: TGTGCCAGCAGCTTGGCCCCAGGGGGTCAGCCCCAGCATTTT. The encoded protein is CASSLAPGGQPQHF.